The clone carrying this TCR beta chain has a handful of counts. Its antigen is unknown. The data derive from a study of OX40 agonist ivuxolimab in advanced cancers. Study in general: The dose-escalation group included hepatocellular carcinoma, melanoma, renal cell carcinoma and head and neck cancer. Study-wide results and limits: There were also nonresponders showing low normalized T-cell clonal expansion. Among T cells, CD8+ cells averaged more expanded clones than CD4+ cells. Patients with a partial response at 0.1-3.0 mg/kg had among the lowest clonal expansion.

V was pared by 10 bases and J by 7 bases, with 19 bases between. The CDR3 runs 13 residues. The germline gives CDR1 MNHNY, CDR2 SVGAGI (reference sequence). Produced via immunoSEQ multiplex PCR; TCRdb's table is partial and in-frame only. The data show about 88,000 clones, approximately 85% seen once. This sequence was found in an adult with an advanced solid tumor such as melanoma, head and neck, liver or kidney cancer. The source was CD4+ or CD8+ T cells sorted from blood, collected in a trial of the OX40 agonist ivuxolimab. This chain links TRBV6-6 with TRBJ1-1; D is perhaps TRBD1 (5 bases). The CDR3 nucleotides read TGTGCCATTTGGGCGGGGGGGGTAAATGAAGCTTTCTTT. Translated: CAIWAGGVNEAFF.